This T cell receptor (beta chain) was profiled in a study of cytomegalovirus exposure and HLA in healthy donors. Study results and caveats: Most TCR beta V segments were productive about 90% or about 30% of the time in an earlier analysis. Across all donors, roughly uniform sequencing depth was an assumption of the presence/absence analyses. Some TCR beta chains (roughly 150 of them) were listed as cytomegalovirus-associated. Most subjects' HLA-A and HLA-B alleles were reportedly predicted from TCR beta sequences.

V gave up 7 bases and J gave up 5 bases; unmatched junction bases: 13. The germline V gene encodes CDR1 LNHDA and CDR2 SQIVND (reference sequence). The CDR3 runs 15 residues. The study ran its PCR with 60 Vbeta and 13 Jbeta primers. Some clones are missing from TCRdb's copy, which holds only in-frame ones; the method was immunoSEQ multiplex PCR. In the table there are some 130,000 clones, over 60% of which are singletons. For this clone: Its specificity is unknown.

The specimen sequenced was PBMCs. The V and J genes are TRBV19 and TRBJ1-1; 7 positions match TRBD1. The origin of this receptor is a man aged 30-40 years in good health and CMV-seronegative. The CDR3 bases are TGTGCCAGTATCCCCAGAGGAAGGGGGCGGACTGAAGCTTTCTTT. This codes for CASIPRGRGRTEAFF.